Following are 18 T cell receptor beta chains from one sample sequenced in a study of T-cell memory formation after mild COVID-19. TCRdb re-called the 5' RACE reads through MiXCR, storing one row per CDR3 protein. The sample consists of hundreds of thousands of distinct CDR3 sequences, 20% to 30% of them appearing once. Sequenced sample: PBMCs or a T cell subset sorted from them (not recorded which). The source of these receptors is an adult woman who had mild COVID-19 (a few samples of this study predate the infection). Cell type and time point are not known.

This clonotype was observed a handful of times. The gene calls are TRBV12-3 or TRBV12-4 and TRBJ2-2; TRBD1 aligns across 9 bases. This CDR3 spans 16 amino acids. The trim removed 2 bases at V and 1 base at J, leaving 2 bases unmatched. The CDR3 nucleotides are TGTGCCAGCAGTTTACGGGACAGGGTGAACACCGGGGAGCTGTTTTTT. This codes for CASSLRDRVNTGELFF.

J is TRBJ2-5 and V is TRBV10-3, with 11 positions matching TRBD2. Germline V gene data show CDR1 as ENHRY and CDR2 as SYGVKD. There are 15 residues in the CDR3. V trimming: 10 bases; J trimming: 3 bases; junction bases outside the gene matches: 10. The CDR3 nucleotides are TGTGCCACCCCTAAACGACTAGCGGGGAAAGAGACCCAGTACTTC. It encodes CATPKRLAGKETQYF.

V is TRBV10-3 and J is TRBJ2-2; TRBD2 agrees at 8 bases. The ends lost 2 bases at V and 3 bases at J; junction bases unmatched: 11. This CDR3 region has 18 residues. CDR1 ENHRY and CDR2 SYGVKD come from the germline V gene. DNA of the CDR3: TGTGCCATCAGTGAGATCGGTAGCGGGATCCCAGACACCGGGGAGCTGTTTTTT. This gives the protein CAISEIGSGIPDTGELFF.

This clonotype was observed a handful of times. The V gene is TRBV10-3, the J gene TRBJ1-5; D gene unclear. CDR1 is ENHRY, CDR2 SYGVKD, per germline. Trimming left V 0 bases short and J 9 bases short, with 9 bases between. The CDR3 loop spans 13 amino acids. The chain's CDR3 is CAISESAGRPQHF. Written as DNA, the CDR3 is TGTGCCATCAGTGAGTCCGCCGGTCGGCCCCAGCATTTT.

The rearrangement joins TRBV6-1 to TRBJ2-5; TRBD1 agrees at 8 bases. The CDR3 runs 14 residues. In germline, CDR1 is MNHNS, CDR2 SASEGT. V dropped 7 bases and J dropped 1; count of bases not matched to a gene: 5. The CDR3: CASILTGGQETQYF. The CDR3 DNA reads as TGTGCCAGCATCTTAACAGGGGGCCAAGAGACCCAGTACTTC.

This clonotype has only a few counts. The V call is TRBV7-8, the J call TRBJ2-7, with D possibly TRBD1 on 5 matching bases. Trimming cost V 1 base and J 3 bases, with 10 bases left between them. The CDR3 has 14 amino acids. Germline V gives CDR1 SGHVS, CDR2 FQNEAQ. The CDR3 spells CASSLGGRDYEQYF. In DNA form, the CDR3 reads TGTGCCAGCAGCTTAGGGGGCAGGGACTACGAGCAGTACTTC. The full variable domain, its missing parts supplied by reference TRBV7-8 and TRBJ2-7, is GAGVSQSPRYKVAKRGQDVALRCDPISGHVSLFWYQQALGQGPEFLTYFQNEAQLDKSGLPSDRFFAERPEGSVSTLKIQRTQQEDSAVYLCASSLGGRDYEQYFGPGTRLTVT.

This chain uses TRBV7-3 with TRBJ2-1, with 9 bases matching TRBD2. Germline V gene data show CDR1 as SGHTA and CDR2 as FQGTGA. The length of the CDR3 is 16 residues. V trimming: 6 bases; J trimming: 6 bases; junction bases outside the gene matches: 12. The CDR3 nucleotides are TGTGCCAGCAGTATCGGCTGGGCGGGAGGGGTCAATGAGCAGTTCTTC. Residues: CASSIGWAGGVNEQFF.

The table lists this clonotype with many counts. The V and J genes are TRBV9 and TRBJ2-5; 8 bases fit TRBD2. V was pared by 0 bases and J by 5 bases, with 6 bases of the junction left unmatched. The germline CDR1 and CDR2 sequences are SGDLS and YYNGEE. This CDR3 has 15 amino acids. The CDR3 DNA follows: TGTGCCAGCAGCGTAGAAGCCTCGGGGGGGGAGACCCAGTACTTC. Its protein is CASSVEASGGETQYF.

This chain connects TRBV7-8 to TRBJ2-5; 8 nucleotides agree with TRBD1. Germline CDR1 reads SGHVS; CDR2 reads FQNEAQ. J gave up 1 base and V 1 base, and 8 bases lay outside the gene matches. The CDR3 length is 17 residues. The CDR3 loop is CASSLGAARGPQETQYF. CDR3 bases: TGTGCCAGCAGCTTAGGGGCTGCCAGGGGGCCCCAAGAGACCCAGTACTTC.

V gene TRBV6-5 combines with J gene TRBJ1-2; perhaps TRBD1 as D (5 bases). This CDR3 has 16 amino acids. Per germline, CDR1 MNHEY and CDR2 SVGAGI. Deletions cut 0 bases from V and 3 bases from J, with 14 bases between. The CDR3 region is CASSYSIQGVDYGYTF. CDR3 DNA sequence: TGTGCCAGCAGTTACTCGATTCAGGGCGTAGACTATGGCTACACCTTC.

This clonotype was recorded many times. The V and J genes are TRBV12-3 or TRBV12-4 and TRBJ2-1, with 8 bases fitting TRBD1. The CDR3 is 15 residues long. V trimming: 4 bases; J trimming: 4 bases; junction bases outside the gene matches: 6. CDR3 nucleotides: TGTGCCAGCAGTTCAGGACAGGGACGGTACAATGAGCAGTTCTTC. Residues: CASSSGQGRYNEQFF.

The genes are TRBV7-9 and TRBJ2-7; 8 bases fit TRBD2. Germline-derived CDR1 and CDR2 are SEHNR and FQNEAQ (reference sequence). This CDR3 has 17 residues. Unmatched junction bases numbered 15, after V lost 1 base and J lost 7 bases. This chain's CDR3 is CASSLVGLREGLGEQYF. For the CDR3, the DNA is TGTGCCAGCAGCTTAGTCGGTCTCCGGGAGGGGCTGGGAGAGCAGTACTTC.

This clonotype was recorded a few times. The chain links TRBV29-1 to TRBJ2-2; no clear D gene. Germline V gene lookup returns CDR1 SQVTM and CDR2 ANQGSEA. This CDR3 is 14 amino acids long. Trimming stripped 1 base from V and 0 bases from J, with 6 bases between. The CDR3 coding sequence is TGCAGCGTTGAAGCGGAAACGAACACCGGGGAGCTGTTTTTT. The encoded protein is CSVEAETNTGELFF.

J is TRBJ2-7 and V is TRBV4-1; TRBD1 matches at 9 bases. CDR3 length: 15 residues. The V gene end was trimmed by 3 bases and the J gene end by 2 bases; junction bases not matched to a gene: 5. Germline V gives CDR1 MGHRA, CDR2 YSYEKL. The CDR3: CASSHPGQGTYEQYF. The CDR3 bases are TGCGCCAGCAGCCACCCGGGACAGGGAACCTACGAGCAGTACTTC.

This clonotype was observed a few times. The rearrangement joins TRBV29-1 to TRBJ2-1; 11 bases match TRBD2. Germline values: CDR1 SQVTM, CDR2 ANQGSEA. The ends lost 7 bases at V and 6 bases at J; junction bases unmatched: 11. The CDR3 extends over 15 amino acids. CDR3: CSGIILAGGLNEQFF. The DNA for the CDR3 is TGCAGCGGGATCATCCTAGCGGGGGGCCTCAATGAGCAGTTCTTC.

This clonotype was observed a few times. This chain joins TRBV19 and TRBJ2-3; 8 bases are a match to TRBD2. The CDR3 has 18 residues. Germline V gene lookup returns CDR1 LNHDA and CDR2 SQIVND (reference sequence). The J segment lost 1 base and the V segment lost 0 bases, leaving 9 bases of the junction unmatched. As DNA, the CDR3 is TGTGCCAGTAGTATAGAAGGGCGGGAGGCGTATCGCACAGATACGCAGTATTTT. It translates to CASSIEGREAYRTDTQYF.

This chain links TRBV29-1 with TRBJ2-3; 11 nucleotides match TRBD2. V lost 7 bases and J lost 1; bases outside the gene matches: 4. The CDR3 has 14 residues. Per the germline V gene, CDR1 is SQVTM and CDR2 is ANQGSEA. The CDR3 loop is CSAGTSGRTDTQYF. The CDR3 region has the DNA TGCAGCGCCGGGACTAGCGGACGCACAGATACGCAGTATTTT.

This clonotype has a handful of counts. Relative to the germline gene, one junction end is altered; a read error may explain this. This chain connects TRBV20-1 to TRBJ2-3; no definite D call. The germline gives CDR1 DFQATT, CDR2 SNEGSKA (reference sequence). CDR3 size: 18 residues. CDR3 sequence: CSATPTLDPTHPTYTQYF. DNA of the CDR3: TGCAGTGCCACCCCCACCCTGGACCCAACTCATCCCACATATACGCAGTATTTT.